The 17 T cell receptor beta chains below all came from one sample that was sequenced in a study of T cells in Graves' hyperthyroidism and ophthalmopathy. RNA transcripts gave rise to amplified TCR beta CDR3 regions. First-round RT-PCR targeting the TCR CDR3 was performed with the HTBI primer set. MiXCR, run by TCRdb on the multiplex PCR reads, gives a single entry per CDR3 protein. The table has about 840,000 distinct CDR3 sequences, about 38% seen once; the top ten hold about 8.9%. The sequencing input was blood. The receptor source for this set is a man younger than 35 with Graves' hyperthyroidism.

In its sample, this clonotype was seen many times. The CDR3 loop is CASSFQGSNSPLHF. CDR3 DNA sequence: TGTGCCAGCAGCTTCCAGGGGAGCAATTCACCCCTCCACTTT. The chain carries TRBV11-1 and TRBJ1-6; possible D gene TRBD1, 6 bases. CDR3 size: 14 residues. Germline V CDR1 and CDR2: SGHAT, FQDESV (reference sequence). V shed 3 bases and J shed 7 bases, with 10 bases lying between them.

The CDR3 DNA follows: TGTGCCACCGGGGTCCTTCCCCCGTGGGAAAAACTGTTTTTT. Protein product: CATGVLPPWEKLFF. The V and J genes are TRBV10-3 and TRBJ1-4; unclear D gene. CDR3 length equals 14 residues. Between the trimmed V and J ends, which lost 10 bases and 8 bases, there was a span of 20 bases. Germline CDR1 reads ENHRY; CDR2 reads SYGVKD.

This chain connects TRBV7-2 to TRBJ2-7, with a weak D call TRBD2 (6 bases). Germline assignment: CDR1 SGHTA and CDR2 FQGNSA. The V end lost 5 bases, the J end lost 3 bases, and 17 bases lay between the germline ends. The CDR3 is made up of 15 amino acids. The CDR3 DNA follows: TGTGCCAGCAGCGAGGGGCCGGGGGACCTCTACGAGCAGTACTTC. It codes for CASSEGPGDLYEQYF.

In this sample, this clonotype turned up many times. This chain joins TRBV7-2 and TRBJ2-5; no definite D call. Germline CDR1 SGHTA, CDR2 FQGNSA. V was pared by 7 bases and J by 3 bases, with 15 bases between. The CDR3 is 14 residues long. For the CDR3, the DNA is TGTGCCAGCAAAATCATGGTTGCAGAAGAGACCCAGTACTTC. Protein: CASKIMVAEETQYF.

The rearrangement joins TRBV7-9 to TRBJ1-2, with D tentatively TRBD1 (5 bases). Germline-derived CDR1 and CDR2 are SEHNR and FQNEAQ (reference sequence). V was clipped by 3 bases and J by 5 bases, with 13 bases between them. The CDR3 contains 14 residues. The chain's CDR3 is CASSFGSGIYGYTF. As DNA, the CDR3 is TGTGCCAGCAGCTTCGGATCAGGGATTTATGGCTACACCTTC.

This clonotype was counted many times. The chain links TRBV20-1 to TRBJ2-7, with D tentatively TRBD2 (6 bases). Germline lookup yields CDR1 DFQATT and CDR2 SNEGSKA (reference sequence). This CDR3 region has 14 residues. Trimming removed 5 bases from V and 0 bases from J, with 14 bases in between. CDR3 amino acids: CSARRRGGSYEQYF. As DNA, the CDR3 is TGCAGTGCTCGCAGGCGGGGAGGCTCCTACGAGCAGTACTTC.

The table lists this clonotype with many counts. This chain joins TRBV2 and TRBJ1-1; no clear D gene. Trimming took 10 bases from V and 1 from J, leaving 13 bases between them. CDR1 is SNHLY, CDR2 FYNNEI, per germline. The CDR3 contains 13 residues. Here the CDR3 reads CATSLAANTEAFF. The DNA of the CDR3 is TGTGCCACCTCGCTGGCAGCGAACACTGAAGCTTTCTTT.

The chain's CDR3 is CSARTEKLFF. CDR3 sequence (DNA): TGCAGTGCTAGGACTGAAAAACTGTTTTTT. This chain connects TRBV20-1 to TRBJ1-4; D ambiguous. Trimming took off 3 bases at V and 7 bases at J, with 3 bases between the two ends. Germline V gives CDR1 DFQATT, CDR2 SNEGSKA (reference sequence). CDR3 length: 10 amino acids.

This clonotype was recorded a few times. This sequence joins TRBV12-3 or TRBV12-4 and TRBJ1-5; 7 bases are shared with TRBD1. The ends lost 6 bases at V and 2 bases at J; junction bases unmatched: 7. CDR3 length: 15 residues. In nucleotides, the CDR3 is TGTGCCAGCAGCACGAGCGACAGGGGCAATCAGCCCCAGCATTTT. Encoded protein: CASSTSDRGNQPQHF.

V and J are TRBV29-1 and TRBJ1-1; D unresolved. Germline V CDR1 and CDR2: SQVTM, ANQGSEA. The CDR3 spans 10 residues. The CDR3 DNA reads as TGCAGTCAGAAGTACACTGAAGCTTTCTTT. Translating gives CSQKYTEAFF. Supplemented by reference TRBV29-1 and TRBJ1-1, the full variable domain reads SAVISQKPSRDICQRGTSLTIQCQVDSQVTMMFWYRQQPGQSLTLIATANQGSEATYESGFVIDKFPISRPNLTFSTLTVSNMSPEDSSIYLCSQKYTEAFFGQGTRLTVV.

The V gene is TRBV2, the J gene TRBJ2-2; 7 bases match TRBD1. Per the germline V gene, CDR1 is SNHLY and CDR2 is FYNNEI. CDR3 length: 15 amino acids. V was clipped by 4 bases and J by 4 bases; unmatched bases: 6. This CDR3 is CASSGLRGSTGELFF. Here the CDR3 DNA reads TGTGCCAGCAGTGGACTCAGGGGGAGCACCGGGGAGCTGTTTTTT.

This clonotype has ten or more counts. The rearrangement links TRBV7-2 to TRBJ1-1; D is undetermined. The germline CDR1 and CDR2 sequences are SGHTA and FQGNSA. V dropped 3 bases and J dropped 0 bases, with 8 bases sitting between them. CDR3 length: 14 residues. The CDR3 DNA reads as TGTGCCAGCAGCTTCAATAACTTGAACACTGAAGCTTTCTTT. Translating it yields CASSFNNLNTEAFF. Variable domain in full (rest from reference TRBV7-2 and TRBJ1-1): GAGVSQSPSNKVTEKGKDVELRCDPISGHTALYWYRQSLGQGLEFLIYFQGNSAPDKSGLPSDRFSAERTGGSVSTLTIQRTQQEDSAVYLCASSFNNLNTEAFFGQGTRLTVV.

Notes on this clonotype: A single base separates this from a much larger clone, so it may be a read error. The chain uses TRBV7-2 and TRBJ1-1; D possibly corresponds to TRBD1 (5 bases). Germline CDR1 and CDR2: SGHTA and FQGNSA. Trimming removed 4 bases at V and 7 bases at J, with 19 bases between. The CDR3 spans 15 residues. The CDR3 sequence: CASSSSVAGYREAFF. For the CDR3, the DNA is TGTGCCAGCAGCTCAAGCGTCGCAGGGTACCGTGAAGCTTTCTTT.

The CDR3 loop reads CSAIDRGQSTEAFF. Written as DNA, the CDR3 is TGCAGTGCTATTGACAGGGGGCAGAGCACTGAAGCTTTCTTT. The J gene is TRBJ1-1, the V gene TRBV20-1, with TRBD1 matching over 10 bases. This CDR3 contains 14 residues. After removal of 4 bases from V and 4 bases from J, the junction contained 6 bases not matched to a gene. Per the germline V gene, CDR1 is DFQATT and CDR2 is SNEGSKA (reference sequence).

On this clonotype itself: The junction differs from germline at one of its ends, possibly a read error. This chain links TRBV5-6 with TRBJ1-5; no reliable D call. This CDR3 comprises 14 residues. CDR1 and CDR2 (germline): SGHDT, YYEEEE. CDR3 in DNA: TGTGCCGGCAGCGTTCGGGGTAGCAATCAGCCCCAGCATTTT. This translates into CAGSVRGSNQPQHF.

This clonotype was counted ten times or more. CDR3 protein: CASSFAGVNEKLFF. The CDR3 DNA reads as TGCGCCAGCAGCTTTGCAGGGGTAAATGAAAAACTGTTTTTT. V usage is TRBV5-1 and J usage is TRBJ1-4, with TRBD1 as a possible D gene (6 bases). Germline values: CDR1 SGHRS, CDR2 YFSETQ. The V end lost 2 bases, the J end lost 5 bases, and 10 bases lay between the germline ends. CDR3 length: 14 residues.

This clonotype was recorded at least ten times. CDR3 residues: CSVKVLGKEYEQYF. CDR3 nucleotide sequence: TGCAGCGTTAAAGTATTGGGAAAGGAGTACGAGCAGTACTTC. The chain uses TRBV29-1 and TRBJ2-7; D not certain. Trimming took off 5 bases at V and 4 bases at J, with 18 bases between the two ends. Germline values: CDR1 SQVTM, CDR2 ANQGSEA. The CDR3 spans 14 residues.